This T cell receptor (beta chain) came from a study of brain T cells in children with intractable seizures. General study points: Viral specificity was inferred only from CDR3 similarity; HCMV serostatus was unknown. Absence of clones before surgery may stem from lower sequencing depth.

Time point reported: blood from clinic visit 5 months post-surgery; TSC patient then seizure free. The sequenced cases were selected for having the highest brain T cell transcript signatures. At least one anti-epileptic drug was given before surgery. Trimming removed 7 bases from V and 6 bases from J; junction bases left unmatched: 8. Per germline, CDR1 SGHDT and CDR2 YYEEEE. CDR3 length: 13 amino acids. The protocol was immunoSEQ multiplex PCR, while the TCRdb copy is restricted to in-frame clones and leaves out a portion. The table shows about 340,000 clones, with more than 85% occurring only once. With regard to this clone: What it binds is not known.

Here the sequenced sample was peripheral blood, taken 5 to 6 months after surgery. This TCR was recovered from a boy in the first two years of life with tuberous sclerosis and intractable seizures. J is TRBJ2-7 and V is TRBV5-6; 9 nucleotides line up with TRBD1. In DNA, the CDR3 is TGTGCCAGCTCCGTGAGGACAGGGGTCGAGCAGTACTTC. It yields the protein CASSVRTGVEQYF. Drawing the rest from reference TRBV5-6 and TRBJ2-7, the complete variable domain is DAGVTQSPTHLIKTRGQQVTLRCSPKSGHDTVSWYQQALGQGPQFIFQYYEEEERQRGNFPDRFSGHQFPNYSSELNVNALLLGDSALYLCASSVRTGVEQYFGPGTRLTVT.